A selection of T cell receptor beta chains follows, all from one sample in a study of technical replicates of blood from several donors. The repertoire was sequenced with immunoSEQ multiplex PCR; TCRdb's copy has only in-frame clones and lacks some. The sample has 65,000 to 85,000 clones, 85% to 95% seen once; the top ten hold about 0.37%. Sequenced material: T cells isolated from PBMCs. Every receptor here comes from a human donor in good health. The CDR3 runs from the conserved cysteine through the conserved F or W. The D gene is left open where the match is weak. Not every row has a clone size; where given, it reads once, few, many or a size class.

v_gene	j_gene	abundance	d_gene	CDR3aa	CDR3nt
TRBV23-1	TRBJ1-5	-	TRBD1	CASSPMDRDRVCNQPQHF	TGCGCCAGCAGTCCAATGGATAGAGACAGGGTGTGCAATCAGCCCCAGCATTTT
TRBV13	TRBJ1-1	-	-	CASSLSRPTEAFF	TGTGCCAGCAGCTTAAGCAGGCCCACTGAAGCTTTCTTT
TRBV7-6	TRBJ2-1	-	TRBD2	CASIPKPGLVYEQFF	TGTGCCAGCATCCCCAAGCCGGGACTAGTCTATGAGCAGTTCTTC
TRBV28	TRBJ2-7	-	TRBD2	CASSFLAGVGEQYF	TGTGCCAGCAGTTTCTTGGCGGGAGTAGGCGAGCAGTACTTC
TRBV19	TRBJ2-1	-	-	CASSTTLGLSYNEQFF	TGTGCCAGTAGTACCACACTAGGACTCTCCTACAATGAGCAGTTCTTC
TRBV11-3	TRBJ2-1	-	TRBD2	CASSFVTGGANEQFF	TGTGCCAGCAGCTTCGTTACGGGAGGGGCCAATGAGCAGTTCTTC
TRBV6-5	TRBJ1-4	-	TRBD1	CASSYGQGDEKLFF	TGTGCCAGCAGCTATGGACAGGGGGATGAAAAACTGTTTTTT
TRBV29-1	TRBJ2-7	once	-	CSALLRGPAYEQYF	TGCAGCGCCCTCCTGCGGGGGCCAGCCTACGAGCAGTACTTC
TRBV15	TRBJ1-5	-	-	CATSGEAYQPQHF	TGTGCCACCAGCGGGGAGGCATACCAGCCCCAGCATTTT
TRBV4-2	TRBJ1-2	-	-	CASSQEGRVDGYTF	TGTGCCAGCAGCCAAGAGGGCAGGGTCGATGGCTACACCTTC
TRBV7-2	TRBJ2-7	-	TRBD2	CASSLNVAGGPYEQYF	TGTGCCAGCAGCTTAAATGTAGCGGGAGGGCCCTACGAGCAGTACTTC
TRBV14	TRBJ2-1	once	-	CASSPTLYNEQFF	TGTGCCAGCAGCCCGACTCTATACAATGAGCAGTTCTTC
TRBV5-3	TRBJ2-7	-	TRBD1	CARSRLGQGPSYEQYF	TGTGCCAGAAGCCGACTTGGACAGGGACCATCCTACGAGCAGTACTTC
TRBV28	TRBJ2-7	-	TRBD1	CASSSGQGHEQYF	TGTGCCAGCAGTTCAGGACAGGGCCACGAGCAGTACTTC
TRBV4-1	TRBJ2-1	once	TRBD2	CASSQVLVRTSGDEQFF	TGCGCCAGCAGCCAAGTCTTGGTCCGGACTAGCGGGGATGAGCAGTTCTTC
TRBV7-3	TRBJ2-5	-	TRBD1	CASSSWDRGCQETQYF	TGTGCCAGCAGCTCCTGGGACAGGGGTTGCCAAGAGACCCAGTACTTC
TRBV18	TRBJ2-1	-	-	CASSLGVDEQFF	TGTGCCAGCTCGCTTGGAGTTGATGAGCAGTTCTTC
TRBV19	TRBJ2-7	-	-	CASSATGYEQYF	TGTGCCAGTTCCGCGACGGGCTACGAGCAGTACTTC
TRBV7-9	TRBJ1-5	once	TRBD1	CASSLALPGQGWNQPQHF	TGTGCCAGCAGCTTAGCGTTGCCGGGACAGGGGTGGAATCAGCCCCAGCATTTT
TRBV19	TRBJ2-3	-	TRBD2	CASSARLAGDTDTQYF	TGTGCCAGTAGTGCCCGCCTAGCGGGAGACACAGATACGCAGTATTTT
TRBV19	TRBJ2-7	-	-	CASRGGAHEQYF	TGTGCCAGTAGGGGGGGAGCCCACGAGCAGTACTTC
TRBV6-5	TRBJ1-1	-	-	CASSRTEGGAFF	TGTGCCAGCAGTCGGACAGAAGGCGGAGCTTTCTTT